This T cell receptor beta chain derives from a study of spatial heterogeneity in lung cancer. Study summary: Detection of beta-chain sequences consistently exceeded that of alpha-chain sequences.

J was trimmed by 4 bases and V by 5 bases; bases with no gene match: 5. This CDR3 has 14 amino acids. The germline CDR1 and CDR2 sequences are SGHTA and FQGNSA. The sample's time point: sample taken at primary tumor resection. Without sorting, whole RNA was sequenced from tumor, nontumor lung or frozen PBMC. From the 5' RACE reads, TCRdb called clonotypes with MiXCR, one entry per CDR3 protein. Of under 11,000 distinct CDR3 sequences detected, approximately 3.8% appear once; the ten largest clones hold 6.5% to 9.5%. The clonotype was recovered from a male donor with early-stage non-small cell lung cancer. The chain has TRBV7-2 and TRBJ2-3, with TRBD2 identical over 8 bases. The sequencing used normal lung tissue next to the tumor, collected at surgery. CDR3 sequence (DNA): TGTGCCAGCAGCCACGGGGGGGCCCCAGATACGCAGTATTTT. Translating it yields CASSHGGAPDTQYF.